This record covers a single T cell receptor (beta chain). The specificity of this receptor is unknown. No much larger clonotype is one base removed from it; base qualities were not supplied. These data belong to a study of shared clonotypes between healthy human individuals (dated by TCRdb to 2018 to 2021). In the study overall: The cohort comprised two women and a few men aged 18 to 49 years. For each donor, CD4 naive and CD4 memory were each given three plates, CD8 naive was given two plates, and CD8 memory was given one plate. The study deeply sequenced blood TCR repertoires of 5 or 6 healthy adults to estimate repertoire size and the extent of clonotype sharing between individuals. To increase sequencing depth and limit assay-specific biases, TCR repertoire library preparation and sequencing were carried out by different laboratories using diverse techniques. Between about 0.94 and 10 billion PBMCs per donor were obtained by leukapheresis.

Donors were healthy HIV-negative adults with no recently reported acute infections or vaccinations. Only Caucasian adults living in Nashville, Tennessee, USA were represented among the donors. CD4+ T cells were enriched by magnetic negative selection, after which naive cells were positively selected on CD45RA and the negative fraction was taken as the memory subset. Blood was collected by leukapheresis, and PBMCs were isolated by Ficoll-Histopaque density gradient centrifugation and then cryopreserved in liquid nitrogen vapor phase. Analytical flow cytometry was used to check the purity and quantity of each magnetically sorted T cell population. Genomic DNA was isolated from each sorted fraction and quantified by UV absorbance on a Nanodrop 2000c. CDR3 length: 13 amino acids, cysteine to phenylalanine. The entry retains the CDR3 DNA only, 39 bases that are in frame from base 1. The junction carries 13 bases between V and J, which are trimmed by 10 bases and 1 base respectively. As encoded in the germline V gene, CDR1 is ENHRY while CDR2 is SYGVKD.

Here is what the overall study found, with its caveats: Clonotypes shared by all four sorted-subset donors showed higher generation probabilities than non-shared clonotypes. Pairwise subsampling led to the expectation that sequencing depth would affect the degree of clonotype sharing among donors. Only blood was sampled, and tissue TCR repertoires likely differ from those in blood. Naive subsets generally had larger estimated clonotype richness than memory subsets did. The genetic and exposure-history diversity represented was limited by the small number of donors. Incomplete sequencing was indicated by rarefaction of sorted-subset datasets, despite the large sequencing depth. When a few donors were compared, the shared fraction of clonotypes was about 5.2% for naive CD4, roughly 3.4% for naive CD8, roughly 2.5% for memory CD4, and 0.35% to 0.4% for memory CD8.

TCR CDR3 regions were amplified from genomic DNA by multiplex PCR using the deep immunoSEQ assay. For each cell subset, the extracted genomic DNA was distributed evenly across all wells of several immunoSEQ 96-well plates, and each plate served as one replicate. For sorted subsets, roughly 0.2 ug genomic DNA, equal to 30,000 to 35,000 T cell genomes, was loaded into each replicate PCR. The purified libraries were quantified using a Qubit 3.0 fluorometer, sized with a Bioanalyzer 2100, and then quantified again using the KAPA Library Quantification kit. A separate single-read 150-cycle Illumina NextSeq 550 flow cell was used to sequence each immunoSEQ 96-well plate. Per the source publication's procedure: The immunoSEQ output contained only junctional sequences without quality scores, so filtering could not match that applied to full-length reads. Sequences were annotated with PyIR, a Python wrapper for IgBLAST v1.9, and V/J genes and CDR3 were assigned using IMGT germline references. Reads with weak V/J assignments (E-value above 1e-6), missing CDR3, stop codons, out-of-frame junctions, or ambiguous translated residues were removed. V3J clonotypes were defined by identical inferred V gene, J gene, and CDR3 amino acid sequence. Percentage overlap between repertoires was calculated by dividing the number of shared unique clonotypes by the size of the smaller repertoire. Repertoire richness was assessed with RTK rarefaction, the Chao1 estimator, and Recon v2.1 estimates of unobserved clonotypes. For all TCRbeta clonotypes obtained by the gDNA method from four donors, generation probabilities were computed with OLGA. TCRdb retrieved this table from immuneACCESS and kept in-frame rearrangements only. Not all clones are present; in checked studies, unresolved V genes account for under half, and no reason is known for the remainder. The V and J calls and clone size come from that table; D and trimming were worked out from the DNA. The sample has 200,000 to 250,000 clones on record, just over 65% of them singletons. The ten largest clones represent around 10% of the sample.

The sample consisted of memory CD4+ T cells sorted from blood. Read against the paper, the sample's cell subset or site label means: CD45RA-negative fraction. This receptor was identified in a man aged 25 to 40 in good health. The chain employs TRBV10-3 and TRBJ2-5; TRBD1 could be the D gene, as 6 bases match. The CDR3 protein sequence reads: CATRGQPQETQYF. The DNA is TGTGCCACCCGAGGACAGCCCCAAGAGACCCAGTACTTC.